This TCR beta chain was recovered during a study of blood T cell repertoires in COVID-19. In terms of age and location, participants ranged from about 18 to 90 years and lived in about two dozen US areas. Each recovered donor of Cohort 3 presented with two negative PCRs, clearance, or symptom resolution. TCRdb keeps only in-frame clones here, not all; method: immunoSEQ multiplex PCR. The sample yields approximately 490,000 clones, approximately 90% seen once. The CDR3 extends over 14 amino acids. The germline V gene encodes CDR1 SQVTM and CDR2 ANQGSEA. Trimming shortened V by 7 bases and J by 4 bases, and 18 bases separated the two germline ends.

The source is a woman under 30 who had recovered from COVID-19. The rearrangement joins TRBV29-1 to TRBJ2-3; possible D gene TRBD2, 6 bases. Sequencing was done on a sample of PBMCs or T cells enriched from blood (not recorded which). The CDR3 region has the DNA TGCAGCGCCCGGCCGGGGGAGGTCGCAGATACGCAGTATTTT. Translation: CSARPGEVADTQYF.